Listed below are T cell receptor beta chains from one sample, sequenced in a study of blood T cell repertoires in COVID-19. Assay used: immunoSEQ multiplex PCR; TCRdb lists only in-frame clones, some missing. The sample includes about 250,000 clones, roughly 87% of them seen just once. Specimen: PBMCs or T cells enriched from blood (not recorded which). The receptors were gathered from a young woman with acute COVID-19. Both conserved end residues are part of each CDR3. A D gene is named only where the DNA matches it firmly. Rows give clone size only sometimes, using once, few, many, or a class for an expanded clone.

j_gene | abundance | v_gene | d_gene | CDR3nt | CDR3aa
TRBJ2-7 | . | TRBV28 | . | TGTGCCAGCAGTCCTGGGACACCCAATGCACCTTACGAGCAGTACTTC | CASSPGTPNAPYEQYF
TRBJ2-7 | . | TRBV12-3/TRBV12-4 | TRBD1 | TGTGCCAGCAGAGGGGACAGCTCCTACGAGCAGTACTTC | CASRGDSSYEQYF
TRBJ2-2 | . | TRBV28 | . | TGTGCCAGCAGTTCCCCGGGATCCGAGCTGTTTTTT | CASSSPGSELFF
TRBJ1-1 | . | TRBV28 | TRBD1 | TGTGCCAGCAGCACCCTGACAGGGGACACTGAAGCTTTCTTT | CASSTLTGDTEAFF
TRBJ1-1 | . | TRBV27 | TRBD1 | TGTGCCAGCAGTGGGCACAGGGGGCGCAGGAACACTGAAGCTTTCTTT | CASSGHRGRRNTEAFF
TRBJ2-1 | . | TRBV3-1/TRBV3-2 | TRBD1 | TGTGCCAGCAGCCCGGGGACAGGGGGCGCCGGCTCCTACAATGAGCAGTTCTTC | CASSPGTGGAGSYNEQFF
TRBJ2-7 | . | TRBV4-1 | TRBD1 | TGCGCCAGCAGCCAAGGGGGGGACAGGGTGACGTACGAGCAGTACTTC | CASSQGGDRVTYEQYF
TRBJ1-6 | . | TRBV2 | . | TGTGCCAGCAGTGAGTCCGGACTTCATTCACCCCTCCACTTT | CASSESGLHSPLHF
TRBJ1-1 | . | TRBV9 | . | TGTGCCAGCAGCGTAGACCCAACGGTTATCACTGAAGCTTTCTTT | CASSVDPTVITEAFF
TRBJ2-6 | . | TRBV19 | TRBD1 | TGTGCCAGTAGTATAGGGGACAGGGCTGGGGCCAACGTCCTGACTTTC | CASSIGDRAGANVLTF
TRBJ1-1 | . | TRBV7-3 | TRBD1 | TGTGCCAGCAGCCGACAGGGGAACACTGAAGCTTTCTTT | CASSRQGNTEAFF
TRBJ2-1 | few | TRBV12-3/TRBV12-4 | . | TGTGCCAGCACCCTGGGGTGGAGGGATGAGCAGTTCTTC | CASTLGWRDEQFF
TRBJ2-1 | . | TRBV5-1 | TRBD2 | TGCGCCAGCAGCTGGACTAGCTTGGATGAGCAGTTCTTC | CASSWTSLDEQFF
TRBJ2-7 | once | TRBV6-5 | . | TGTGCCAGCAGTAACTCGCGGAGCGAGCAGTACTTC | CASSNSRSEQYF